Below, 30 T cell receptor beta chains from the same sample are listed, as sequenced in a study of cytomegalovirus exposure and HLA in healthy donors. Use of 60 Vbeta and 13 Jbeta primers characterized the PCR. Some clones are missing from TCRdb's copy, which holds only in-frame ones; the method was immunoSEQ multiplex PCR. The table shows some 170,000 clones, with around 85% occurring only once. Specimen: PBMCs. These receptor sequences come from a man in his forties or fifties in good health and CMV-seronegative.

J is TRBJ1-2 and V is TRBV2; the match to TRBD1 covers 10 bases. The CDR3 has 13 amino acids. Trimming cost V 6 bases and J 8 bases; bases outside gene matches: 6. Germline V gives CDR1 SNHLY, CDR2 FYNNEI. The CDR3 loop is CASRTGTGVGYTF. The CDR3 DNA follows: TGTGCCAGCAGGACCGGGACAGGGGTCGGCTACACCTTC. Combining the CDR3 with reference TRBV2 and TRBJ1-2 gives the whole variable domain EPEVTQTPSHQVTQMGQEVILRCVPISNHLYFYWYRQILGQKVEFLVSFYNNEISEKSEIFDDQFSVERPDGSNFTLKIRSTKLEDSAMYFCASRTGTGVGYTFGSGTRLTVV.

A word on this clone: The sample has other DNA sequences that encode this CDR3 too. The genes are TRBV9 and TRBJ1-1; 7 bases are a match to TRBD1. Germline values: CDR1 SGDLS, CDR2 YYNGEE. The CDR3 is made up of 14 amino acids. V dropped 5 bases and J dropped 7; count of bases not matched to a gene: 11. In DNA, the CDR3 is TGTGCCAGCAGTGACGAAGGGGGCACAGGTGAAGCTTTCTTT. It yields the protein CASSDEGGTGEAFF.

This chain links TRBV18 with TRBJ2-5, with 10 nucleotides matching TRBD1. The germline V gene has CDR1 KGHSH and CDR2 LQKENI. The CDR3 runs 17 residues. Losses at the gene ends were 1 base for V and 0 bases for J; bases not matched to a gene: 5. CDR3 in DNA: TGTGCCAGCTCACCACTACGAGGACAGGGGGACCAAGAGACCCAGTACTTC. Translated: CASSPLRGQGDQETQYF.

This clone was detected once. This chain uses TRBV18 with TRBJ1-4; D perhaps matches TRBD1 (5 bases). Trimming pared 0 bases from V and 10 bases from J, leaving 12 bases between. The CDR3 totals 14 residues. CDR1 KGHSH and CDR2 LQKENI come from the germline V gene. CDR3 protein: CASSPPGGVGKLFF. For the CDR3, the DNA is TGTGCCAGCTCACCACCAGGAGGGGTGGGAAAACTGTTTTTT. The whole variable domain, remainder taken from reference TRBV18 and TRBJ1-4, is NAGVMQNPRHLVRRRGQEARLRCSPMKGHSHVYWYRQLPEEGLKFMVYLQKENIIDESGMPKERFSAEFPKEGPSILRIQQVVRGDSAAYFCASSPPGGVGKLFFGSGTQLSVL.

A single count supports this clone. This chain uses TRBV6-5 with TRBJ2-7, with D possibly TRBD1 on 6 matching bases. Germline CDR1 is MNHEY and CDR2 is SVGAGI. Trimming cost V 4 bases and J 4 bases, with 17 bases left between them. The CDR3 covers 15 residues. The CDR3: CASSSRGTPAYEQYF. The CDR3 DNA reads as TGTGCCAGCAGTTCAAGGGGGACCCCGGCTTACGAGCAGTACTTC.

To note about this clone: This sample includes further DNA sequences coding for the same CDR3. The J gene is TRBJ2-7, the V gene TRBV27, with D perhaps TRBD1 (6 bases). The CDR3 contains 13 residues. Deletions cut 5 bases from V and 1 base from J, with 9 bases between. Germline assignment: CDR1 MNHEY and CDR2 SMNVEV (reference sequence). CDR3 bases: TGTGCCAGCAGTCTCACAGGGTCCTACGAGCAGTACTTC. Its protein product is CASSLTGSYEQYF.

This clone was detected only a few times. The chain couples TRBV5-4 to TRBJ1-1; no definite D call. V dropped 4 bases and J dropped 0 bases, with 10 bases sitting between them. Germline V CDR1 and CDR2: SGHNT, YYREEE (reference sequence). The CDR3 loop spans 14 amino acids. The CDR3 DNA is TGTGCCAGCAGCCCGCAGTGGTTGAACACTGAAGCTTTCTTT. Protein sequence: CASSPQWLNTEAFF.

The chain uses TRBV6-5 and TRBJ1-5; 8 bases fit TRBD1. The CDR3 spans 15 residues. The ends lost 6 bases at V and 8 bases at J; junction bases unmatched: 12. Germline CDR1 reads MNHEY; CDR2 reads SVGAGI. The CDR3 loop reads CASRLRTGFNEPQHF. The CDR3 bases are TGTGCCAGCAGACTTCGGACAGGGTTTAATGAGCCCCAGCATTTT.

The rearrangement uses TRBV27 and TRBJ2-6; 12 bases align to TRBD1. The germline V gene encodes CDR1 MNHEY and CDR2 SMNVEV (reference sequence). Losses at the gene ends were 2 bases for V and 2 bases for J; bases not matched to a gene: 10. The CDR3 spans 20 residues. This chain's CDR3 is CASSLRSEGQGATGANVLTF. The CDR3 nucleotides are TGTGCCAGCAGTTTACGGTCGGAGGGACAGGGGGCGACTGGGGCCAACGTCCTGACTTTC.

Here the CDR3 reads CASSQEQGANYGYTF. Written as DNA, the CDR3 is TGCGCCAGCAGCCAAGAACAGGGGGCTAACTATGGCTACACCTTC. The genes are TRBV4-1 and TRBJ1-2, with TRBD1 identical over 8 bases. The junction had 0 bases not matched to a gene; V was cut back by 0 bases and J by 0 bases. This CDR3 spans 15 amino acids. Looked up from germline, CDR1 is MGHRA and CDR2 is YSYEKL.

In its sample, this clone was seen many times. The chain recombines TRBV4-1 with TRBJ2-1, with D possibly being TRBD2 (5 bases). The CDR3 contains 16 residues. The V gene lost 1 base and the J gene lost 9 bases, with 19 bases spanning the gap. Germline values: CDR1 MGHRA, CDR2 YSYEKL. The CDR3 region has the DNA TGCGCCAGCAGCCAAGCGAACCTAGTGACTACGGGTGAGCAGTTCTTC. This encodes CASSQANLVTTGEQFF.

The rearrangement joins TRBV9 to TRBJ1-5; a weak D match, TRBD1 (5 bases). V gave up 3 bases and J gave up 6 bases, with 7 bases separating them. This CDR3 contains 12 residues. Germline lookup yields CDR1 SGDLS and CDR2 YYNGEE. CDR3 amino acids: CASSARVQPQHF. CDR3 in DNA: TGTGCCAGCAGCGCCAGGGTTCAGCCCCAGCATTTT.

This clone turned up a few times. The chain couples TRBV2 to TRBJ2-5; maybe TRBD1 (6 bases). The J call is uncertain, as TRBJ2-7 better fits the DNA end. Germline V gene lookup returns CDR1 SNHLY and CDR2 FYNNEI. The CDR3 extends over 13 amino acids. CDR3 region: CASSAGRGYEQYF. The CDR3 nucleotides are TGTGCCAGCAGTGCAGGAAGGGGGTACGAGCAGTACTTC.

The CDR3 DNA sequence: TGTGCCAGCAGTGTTTCGACTAGCGATGAAGATACGCAGTATTTT. The encoded protein is CASSVSTSDEDTQYF. This chain links TRBV2 with TRBJ2-3; 8 bases align to TRBD2. V gave up 4 bases and J gave up 5 bases; unmatched junction bases: 8. The CDR3 covers 15 residues. CDR1 is SNHLY and CDR2 is FYNNEI in the germline V gene. The full variable domain, with the rest looked up from reference TRBV2 and TRBJ2-3, is EPEVTQTPSHQVTQMGQEVILRCVPISNHLYFYWYRQILGQKVEFLVSFYNNEISEKSEIFDDQFSVERPDGSNFTLKIRSTKLEDSAMYFCASSVSTSDEDTQYFGPGTRLTVL.

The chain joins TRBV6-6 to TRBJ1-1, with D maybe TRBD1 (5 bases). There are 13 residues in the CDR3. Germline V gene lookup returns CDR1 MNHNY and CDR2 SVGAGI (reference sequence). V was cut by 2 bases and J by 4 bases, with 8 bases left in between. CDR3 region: CASSYGGGTEAFF. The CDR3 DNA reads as TGTGCCAGCAGTTACGGGGGGGGCACTGAAGCTTTCTTT.

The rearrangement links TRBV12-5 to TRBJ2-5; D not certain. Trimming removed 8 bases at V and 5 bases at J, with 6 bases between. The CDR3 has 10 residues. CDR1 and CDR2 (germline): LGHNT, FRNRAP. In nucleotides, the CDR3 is TGTGCTAGTAGTGCGGAGACCCAGTACTTC. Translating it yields CASSAETQYF.

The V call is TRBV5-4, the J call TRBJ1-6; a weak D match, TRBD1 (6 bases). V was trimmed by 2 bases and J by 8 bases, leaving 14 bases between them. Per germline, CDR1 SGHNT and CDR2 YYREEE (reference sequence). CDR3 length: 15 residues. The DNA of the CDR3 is TGTGCCAGCAGCTTACAACAGGGATTCGATTCACCCCTCCACTTT. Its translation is CASSLQQGFDSPLHF.

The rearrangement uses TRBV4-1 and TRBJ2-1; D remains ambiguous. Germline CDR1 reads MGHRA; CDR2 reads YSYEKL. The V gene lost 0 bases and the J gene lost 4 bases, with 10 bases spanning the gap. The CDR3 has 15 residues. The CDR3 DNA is TGCGCCAGCAGCCAAGAGGCTTACGCTTACAATGAGCAGTTCTTC. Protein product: CASSQEAYAYNEQFF.

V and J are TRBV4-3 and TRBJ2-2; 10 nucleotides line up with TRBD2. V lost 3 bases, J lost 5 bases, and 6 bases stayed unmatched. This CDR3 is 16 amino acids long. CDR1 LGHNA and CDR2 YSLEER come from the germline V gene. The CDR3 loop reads CASSQLAGGGTGELFF. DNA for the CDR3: TGCGCCAGCAGCCAGTTAGCGGGGGGCGGGACCGGGGAGCTGTTTTTT.

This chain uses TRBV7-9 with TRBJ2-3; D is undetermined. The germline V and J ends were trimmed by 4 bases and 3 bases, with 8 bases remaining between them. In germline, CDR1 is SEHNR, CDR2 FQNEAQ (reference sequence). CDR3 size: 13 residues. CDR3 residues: CASSSAGTDTQYF. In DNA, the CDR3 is TGTGCCAGCAGCTCCGCCGGGACAGATACGCAGTATTTT.

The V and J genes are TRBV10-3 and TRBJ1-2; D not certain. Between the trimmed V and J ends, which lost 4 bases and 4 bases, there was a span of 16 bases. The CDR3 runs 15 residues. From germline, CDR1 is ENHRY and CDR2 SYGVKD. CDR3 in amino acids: CAISGELESAYGYTF. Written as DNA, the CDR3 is TGTGCCATCAGTGGCGAGCTAGAGAGTGCCTATGGCTACACCTTC.

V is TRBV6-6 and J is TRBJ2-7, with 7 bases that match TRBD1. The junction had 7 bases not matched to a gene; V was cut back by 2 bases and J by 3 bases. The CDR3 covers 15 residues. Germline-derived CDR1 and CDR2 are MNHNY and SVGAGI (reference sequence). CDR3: CASSYHKGALYEQYF. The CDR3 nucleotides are TGTGCCAGCAGTTACCACAAGGGGGCCCTCTACGAGCAGTACTTC.

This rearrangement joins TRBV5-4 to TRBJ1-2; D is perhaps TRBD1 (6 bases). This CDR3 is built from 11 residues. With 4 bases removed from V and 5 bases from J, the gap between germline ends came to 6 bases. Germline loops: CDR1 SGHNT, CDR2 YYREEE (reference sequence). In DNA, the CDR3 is TGTGCCAGCAGCACAGGGTATGGCTACACCTTC. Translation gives CASSTGYGYTF.

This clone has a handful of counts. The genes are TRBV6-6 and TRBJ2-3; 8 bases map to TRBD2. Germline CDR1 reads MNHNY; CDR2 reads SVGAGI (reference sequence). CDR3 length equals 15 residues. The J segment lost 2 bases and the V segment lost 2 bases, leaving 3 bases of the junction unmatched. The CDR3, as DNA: TGTGCCAGCAGTTACGGGCGGGGGGACACAGATACGCAGTATTTT. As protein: CASSYGRGDTDTQYF.

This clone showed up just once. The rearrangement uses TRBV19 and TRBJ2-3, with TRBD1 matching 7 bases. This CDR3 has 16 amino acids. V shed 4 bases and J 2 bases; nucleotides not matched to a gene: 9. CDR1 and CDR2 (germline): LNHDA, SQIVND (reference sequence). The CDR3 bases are TGTGCCAGTAGTAAAACCGGGACAGACACCACAGATACGCAGTATTTT. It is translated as CASSKTGTDTTDTQYF. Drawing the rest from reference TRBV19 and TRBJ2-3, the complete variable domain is DGGITQSPKYLFRKEGQNVTLSCEQNLNHDAMYWYRQDPGQGLRLIYYSQIVNDFQKGDIAEGYSVSREKKESFPLTVTSAQKNPTAFYLCASSKTGTDTTDTQYFGPGTRLTVL.

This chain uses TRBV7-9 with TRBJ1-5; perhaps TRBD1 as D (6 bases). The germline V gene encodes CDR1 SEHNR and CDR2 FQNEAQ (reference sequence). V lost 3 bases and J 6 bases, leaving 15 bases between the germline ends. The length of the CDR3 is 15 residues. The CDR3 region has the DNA TGTGCCAGCAGCTTGGGAACAGGGTTTATTCAGCCCCAGCATTTT. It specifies CASSLGTGFIQPQHF.

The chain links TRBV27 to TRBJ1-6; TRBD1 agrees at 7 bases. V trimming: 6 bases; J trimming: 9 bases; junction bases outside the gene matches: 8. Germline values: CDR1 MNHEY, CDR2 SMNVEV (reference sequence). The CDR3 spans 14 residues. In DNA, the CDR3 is TGTGCCAGCAGGTCCACAGGGGTGGGTTCACCCCTCCACTTT. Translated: CASRSTGVGSPLHF.

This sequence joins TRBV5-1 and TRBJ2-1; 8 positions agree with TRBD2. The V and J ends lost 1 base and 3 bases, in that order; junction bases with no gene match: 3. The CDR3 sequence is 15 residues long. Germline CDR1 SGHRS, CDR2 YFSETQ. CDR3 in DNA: TGCGCCAGCAGCTTGTACAGCGGGGGCTACAATGAGCAGTTCTTC. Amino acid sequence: CASSLYSGGYNEQFF.

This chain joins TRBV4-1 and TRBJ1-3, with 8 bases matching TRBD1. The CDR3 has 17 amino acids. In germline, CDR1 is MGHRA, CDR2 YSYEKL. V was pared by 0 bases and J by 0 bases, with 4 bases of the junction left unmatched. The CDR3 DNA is TGCGCCAGCAGCCAAGAGAGGACAGGGATCTCTGGAAACACCATATATTTT. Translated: CASSQERTGISGNTIYF.

CDR3 residues: CASSVGQGHAFF. CDR3 nucleotide sequence: TGTGCCAGCAGCGTCGGACAGGGTCATGCTTTCTTT. The chain links TRBV7-2 to TRBJ1-1, with 8 bases that match TRBD1. The CDR3 consists of 12 residues. Per the germline V gene, CDR1 is SGHTA and CDR2 is FQGNSA. The trim removed 5 bases at V and 11 bases at J, leaving 7 bases unmatched.